This T cell receptor beta chain emerged from a study of cytomegalovirus exposure and HLA in healthy donors. This clone is a singleton in its sample. The target antigen is unknown. The CDR3 has 15 residues. The study, taken as a whole, reports: As confirmed in vitro, three CMV-associated chains were specific for CMV antigens. Analyzed later, most CMV-associated TCR beta chains appeared HLA-restricted. A later analysis appeared to link common viral pathogens to several of the most significant clusters.

PCR used 60 Vbeta primers and 13 Jbeta primers. Using immunoSEQ multiplex PCR, the repertoire was profiled, and TCRdb retains in-frame clones only, with some absent. The sample lists more than 130,000 clones, 73% occurring once. The gene calls are TRBV1 and TRBJ1-2; TRBD1 is the table's D call and was not checked against the DNA. TRBV1 is shown as a pseudogene. This sequence originates from a human donor in good health. The sample was PBMCs. This CDR3 is CTSSQDDRVLYGYTF. In DNA, the CDR3 is TGCACCAGCAGCCAAGATGACAGGGTCCTCTATGGCTACACCTTC.